What follows is one T cell receptor beta chain and its context. Its antigen is as yet unknown. This sample was taken from a study of beta chain features in type 1 diabetes. Whole-study findings and limits: Among patients with Type 1 diabetes, TCRB CDR3s were moderately but significantly shorter in every one of the four CD4+ subsets. There were fewer insertions and more deletions at the VDJ junctions of type 1 diabetes patients. Naive, central memory and Treg TCRB repertoires appeared more alike in patients than in healthy donors.

Heparinised blood was drawn once per donor, averaging about 0.11 L. Stem cell-like memory, regulatory, central memory and naive CD4+ cells were sorted via CD45RO/CCR7/CD25/CD127/CD95/CD27. The CDR3 runs to 13 residues. Between the trimmed V and J ends, which lost 5 bases and 6 bases, there was a span of 12 bases. CDR1 MNHNS and CDR2 SASEGT come from the germline V gene. Every bit of the isolated RNA underwent reverse transcription, so sequencing read expressed TCRB transcripts. Clones were read by immunoSEQ multiplex PCR, and TCRdb kept only the in-frame ones, dropping some. The table has roughly 50,000 clones, 35% to 50% seen once.

This chain uses TRBV6-1 with TRBJ2-3; TRBD1 is a possible D gene (5 bases). Sequenced input: Tregs from blood. This clonotype was sampled from a man aged 25-45 years with type 1 diabetes. This chain's CDR3 is CASSTRAGDTQYF. The CDR3 region has the DNA TGTGCCAGCAGTACCCGAGCAGGGGATACGCAGTATTTT.